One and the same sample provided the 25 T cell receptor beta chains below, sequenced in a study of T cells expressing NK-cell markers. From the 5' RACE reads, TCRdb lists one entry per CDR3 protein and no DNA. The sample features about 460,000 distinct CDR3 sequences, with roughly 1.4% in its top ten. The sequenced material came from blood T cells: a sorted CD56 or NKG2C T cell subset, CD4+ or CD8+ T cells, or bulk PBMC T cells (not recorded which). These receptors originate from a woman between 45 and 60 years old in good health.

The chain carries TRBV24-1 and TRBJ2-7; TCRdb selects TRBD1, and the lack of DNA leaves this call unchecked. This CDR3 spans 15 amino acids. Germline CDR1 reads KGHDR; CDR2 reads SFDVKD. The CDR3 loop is CATSDPQGGTYEQYF.

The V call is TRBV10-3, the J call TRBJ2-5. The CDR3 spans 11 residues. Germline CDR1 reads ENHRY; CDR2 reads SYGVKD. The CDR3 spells CAIADAETQYF.

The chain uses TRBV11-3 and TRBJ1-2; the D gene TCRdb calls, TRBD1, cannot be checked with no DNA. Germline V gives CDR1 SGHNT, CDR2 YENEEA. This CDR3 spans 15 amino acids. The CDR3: CASSSLRGGEGGYTF.

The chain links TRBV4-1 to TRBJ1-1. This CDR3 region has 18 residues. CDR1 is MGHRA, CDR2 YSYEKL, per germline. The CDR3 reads CASLKHAGKRVLNTEAFF.

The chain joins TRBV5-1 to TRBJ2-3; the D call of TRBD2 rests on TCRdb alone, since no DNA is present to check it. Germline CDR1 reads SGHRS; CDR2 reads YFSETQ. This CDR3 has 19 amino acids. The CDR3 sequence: CASSPGLAGGSARTDTQYF.

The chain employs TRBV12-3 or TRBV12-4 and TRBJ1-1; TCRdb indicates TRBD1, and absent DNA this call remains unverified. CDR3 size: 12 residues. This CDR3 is CASSIYAGGAFF.

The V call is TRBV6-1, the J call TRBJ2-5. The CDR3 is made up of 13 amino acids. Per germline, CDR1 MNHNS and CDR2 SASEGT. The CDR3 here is CASSPRSRETQYF.

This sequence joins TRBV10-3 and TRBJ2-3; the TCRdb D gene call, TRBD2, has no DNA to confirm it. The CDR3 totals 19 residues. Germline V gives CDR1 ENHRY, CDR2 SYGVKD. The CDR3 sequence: CAIRRASGSTLLGTDTQYF.

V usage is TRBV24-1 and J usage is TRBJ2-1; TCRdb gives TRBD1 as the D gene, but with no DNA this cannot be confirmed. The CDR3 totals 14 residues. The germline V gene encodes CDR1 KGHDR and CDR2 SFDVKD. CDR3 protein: CATSGLTGEDEQFF.

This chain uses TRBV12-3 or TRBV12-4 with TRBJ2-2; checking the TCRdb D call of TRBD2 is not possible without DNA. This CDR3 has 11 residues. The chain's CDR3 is CASTGGGELFF.

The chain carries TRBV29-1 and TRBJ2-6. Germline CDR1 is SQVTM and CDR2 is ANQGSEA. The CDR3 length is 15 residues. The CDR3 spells CSVEARSSGANVLTF.

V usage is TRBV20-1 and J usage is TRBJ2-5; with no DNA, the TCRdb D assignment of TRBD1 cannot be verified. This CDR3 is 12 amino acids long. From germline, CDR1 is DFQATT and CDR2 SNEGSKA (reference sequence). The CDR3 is CSARALFETQYF.

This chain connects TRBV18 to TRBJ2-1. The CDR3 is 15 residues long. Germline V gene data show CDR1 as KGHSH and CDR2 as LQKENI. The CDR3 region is CASSPRDFSYNEQFF.

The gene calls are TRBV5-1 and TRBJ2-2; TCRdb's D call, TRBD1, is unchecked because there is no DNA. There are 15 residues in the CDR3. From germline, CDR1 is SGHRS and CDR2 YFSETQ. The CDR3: CASSLGRQGPGELFF.

CDR3 in amino acids: CASSGSRGGPETQYF. The chain is built from TRBV2 and TRBJ2-5; TCRdb reports TRBD1, a call that lacks DNA to check it against. Germline V gives CDR1 SNHLY, CDR2 FYNNEI. The CDR3 length is 15 residues.

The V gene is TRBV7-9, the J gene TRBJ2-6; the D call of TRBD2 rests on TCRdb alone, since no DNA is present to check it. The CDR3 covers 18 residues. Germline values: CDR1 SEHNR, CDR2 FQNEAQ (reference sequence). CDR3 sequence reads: CASPSGGGLSSGANVLTF.

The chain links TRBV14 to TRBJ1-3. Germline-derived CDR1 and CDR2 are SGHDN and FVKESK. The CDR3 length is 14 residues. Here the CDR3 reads CASSQFQQGNTIYF.

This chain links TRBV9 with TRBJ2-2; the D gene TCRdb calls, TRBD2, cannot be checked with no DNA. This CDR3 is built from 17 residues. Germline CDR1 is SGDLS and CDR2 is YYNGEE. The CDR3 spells CASSVGWLAGATGELFF.

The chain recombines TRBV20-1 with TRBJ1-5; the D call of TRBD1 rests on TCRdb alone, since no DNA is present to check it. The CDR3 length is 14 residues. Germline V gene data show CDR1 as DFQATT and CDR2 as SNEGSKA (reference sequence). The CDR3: CSASGPGSNQPQHF.

CDR3 in amino acids: CASSLVQGGGNEQFF. The chain is built from TRBV5-1 and TRBJ2-1; absent DNA, TCRdb's TRBD1 call cannot be checked. This CDR3 has 15 residues. CDR1 SGHRS and CDR2 YFSETQ come from the germline V gene.

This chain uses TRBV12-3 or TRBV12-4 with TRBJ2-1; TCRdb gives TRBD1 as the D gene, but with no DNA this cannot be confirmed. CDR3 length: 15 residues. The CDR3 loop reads CASRTGTRSYNEQFF.

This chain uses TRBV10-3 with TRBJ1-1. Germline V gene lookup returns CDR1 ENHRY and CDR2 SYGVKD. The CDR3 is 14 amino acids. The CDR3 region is CAIRPGPKNTEAFF.

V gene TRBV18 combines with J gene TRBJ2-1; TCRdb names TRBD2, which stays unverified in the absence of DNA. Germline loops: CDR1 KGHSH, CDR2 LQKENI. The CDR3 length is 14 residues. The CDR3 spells CASSLTSGSDEQFF.

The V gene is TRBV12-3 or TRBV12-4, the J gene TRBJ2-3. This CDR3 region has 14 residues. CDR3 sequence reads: CASSFDSNTDTQYF.

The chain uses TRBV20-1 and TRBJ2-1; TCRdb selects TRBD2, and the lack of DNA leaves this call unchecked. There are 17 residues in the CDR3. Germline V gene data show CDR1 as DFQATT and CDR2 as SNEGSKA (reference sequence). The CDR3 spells CSARDFLSEKGYNEQFF.